Below, 7 T cell receptor beta chains from the same sample are listed, as sequenced in a study of blood T cell repertoires in COVID-19. The table came from immunoSEQ multiplex PCR; TCRdb's copy has only in-frame clones and leaves some out. The sample includes around 180,000 clones, about 87% of them seen just once. The specimen was peripheral blood. The receptor set was obtained from a woman younger than 45 with acute or convalescent COVID-19.

The chain recombines TRBV6-5 with TRBJ1-2; 9 bases map to TRBD1. The V gene's germline CDR1 is MNHEY and CDR2 SVGAGI. With V trimmed by 4 bases and J by 3 bases, 3 bases remained unmatched. The CDR3 is 14 amino acids. The DNA for the CDR3 is TGTGCCAGCAGTTTACAGGGGGCCGACTATGGCTACACCTTC. Translating gives CASSLQGADYGYTF.

This clone was detected once. The V gene is TRBV28, the J gene TRBJ2-2; tentatively, D is TRBD2 (5 bases). The CDR3 runs to 16 residues. Germline V gene lookup returns CDR1 MDHEN and CDR2 SYDVKM. V was clipped by 3 bases and J by 1 base, with 12 bases between them. The CDR3 loop reads CASSLGSEGNTGELFF. The CDR3 DNA reads as TGTGCCAGCAGTTTGGGTTCAGAGGGGAACACCGGGGAGCTGTTTTTT.

This clone was seen just once. The rearrangement links TRBV3-1 (or the pseudogene TRBV3-2) to TRBJ2-7; D is ambiguous. The CDR3 is 12 amino acids. V dropped 1 base and J dropped 3 bases, with 4 bases sitting between them. Per germline, CDR1 LGHDT and CDR2 YNNKEL (reference sequence). The CDR3 region has the DNA TGTGCCAGCAGCCAAGTCGTCTACGAGCAGTACTTC. As protein: CASSQVVYEQYF.

In the case of this clone: At one end, the junction sequence differs from germline, possibly due to a read error. The chain employs TRBV11-3 and TRBJ2-1, with 13 nucleotides matching TRBD2. Germline CDR1 reads SGHNT; CDR2 reads YENEEA. The CDR3 loop spans 15 amino acids. The CDR3 spells CASSWSPGLAGEIVF. The CDR3 region has the DNA TGTGCCAGCAGCTGGTCCCCCGGACTAGCGGGAGAGATAGTCTTC.

The V and J genes are TRBV5-1 and TRBJ1-1; D is uncertain. This CDR3 contains 12 residues. V was cut by 5 bases and J by 2 bases, with 7 bases left in between. Looked up from germline, CDR1 is SGHRS and CDR2 is YFSETQ. The DNA of the CDR3 is TGCGCCAGCAGACGGGAAAACACTGAAGCTTTCTTT. Translation gives CASRRENTEAFF.

This chain connects TRBV6-5 to TRBJ1-2; TRBD1 agrees at 7 bases. Germline-derived CDR1 and CDR2 are MNHEY and SVGAGI. The CDR3 extends over 15 amino acids. After removal of 6 bases from V and 4 bases from J, the junction contained 11 bases not matched to a gene. The CDR3 protein is CASSWTGKGTYGYTF. CDR3 nucleotide sequence: TGTGCCAGCAGCTGGACAGGCAAGGGGACCTATGGCTACACCTTC.

The CDR3: CASSQQGRADTEAFF. The CDR3 coding sequence is TGTGCCAGCAGCCAACAAGGTCGTGCGGACACTGAAGCTTTCTTT. This rearrangement joins TRBV14 to TRBJ1-1; the D is unclear. V lost 2 bases to trimming and J lost 3 bases, with 13 bases between them. The V gene's germline CDR1 is SGHDN and CDR2 FVKESK. The CDR3 is 15 residues long.